This T cell receptor beta chain was documented in a study of graft-versus-host responses after intestinal transplantation. Study-wide background: Grafts that recipients had were multivisceral, liver-intestinal, or isolated intestinal transplants.

With V trimmed by 0 bases and J by 9 bases, 5 bases remained unmatched. The CDR3 has 14 amino acids. Germline V CDR1 and CDR2: ENHRY, SYGVKD. Study-level findings and limits: Recipient bone marrow held GvH clones, some seen earlier in ileum or blood.

A note on this clone: Its antigen remains unknown.

TCRdb's copy holds only in-frame clones and misses some; the assay was immunoSEQ multiplex PCR. This table holds 30,000 to 40,000 clones, roughly four fifths found once. The V call is TRBV10-3, the J call TRBJ2-1, with 7 positions matching TRBD2. The receptor comes from a human patient who received an intestinal transplant, so some T cells may come from the graft donor. Here the sequenced sample was PBMCs, taken approximately 1,000 days after transplant. The CDR3 spells CAISESGGPGEQFF. The CDR3 region has the DNA TGTGCCATCAGTGAGTCGGGAGGGCCCGGTGAGCAGTTCTTC.